The 20 T cell receptor beta chains given below trace back to one sample, sequenced in a study of cytomegalovirus exposure and HLA in healthy donors. Sequenced by immunoSEQ multiplex PCR; TCRdb stores in-frame clones only, minus some. The table includes over 150,000 clones, 85% detected once. Sequences were obtained from PBMCs. These receptors were obtained from a man aged 18 to 30 in good health and CMV-seropositive.

The chain employs TRBV25-1 and TRBJ1-4, with D perhaps TRBD1 (5 bases). The CDR3 totals 16 residues. Germline V CDR1 and CDR2: MGHDK, SYGVNS. V was shortened by 4 bases and J by 0 bases, with 12 bases between the two germline ends. The DNA of the CDR3 is TGTGCCAGCAGTGCCCAGGGTGGGACAACTAATGAAAAACTGTTTTTT. It codes for CASSAQGGTTNEKLFF.

The chain employs TRBV6-5 and TRBJ2-7; TRBD2 is a possible D gene (5 bases). V was pared by 2 bases and J by 0 bases, with 11 bases between. From germline, CDR1 is MNHEY and CDR2 SVGAGI. The CDR3 length is 15 residues. In DNA, the CDR3 is TGTGCCAGCAGTTACGAGTCAGGAGGCTCCTACGAGCAGTACTTC. This sequence encodes CASSYESGGSYEQYF.

The rearrangement joins TRBV7-8 to TRBJ2-1, with D perhaps matching TRBD1 (5 bases). Per the germline V gene, CDR1 is SGHVS and CDR2 is FQNEAQ. The CDR3 runs 16 residues. Trimming removed 2 bases from V and 8 bases from J, with 19 bases in between. CDR3 bases: TGTGCCAGCAGCTTATCCGCCGGTGAAAGGGGCGATGAGCAGTTCTTC. Protein product: CASSLSAGERGDEQFF. Using reference TRBV7-8 and TRBJ2-1 for the parts outside the CDR3, the full variable domain is GAGVSQSPRYKVAKRGQDVALRCDPISGHVSLFWYQQALGQGPEFLTYFQNEAQLDKSGLPSDRFFAERPEGSVSTLKIQRTQQEDSAVYLCASSLSAGERGDEQFFGPGTRLTVL.

The chain uses TRBV27 and TRBJ2-3; possibly TRBD2 for D (5 bases). This CDR3 region has 13 residues. Germline CDR1 reads MNHEY; CDR2 reads SMNVEV (reference sequence). Trimming pared 10 bases from V and 1 base from J, leaving 12 bases between. CDR3 protein: CATGEVGTDTQYF. The CDR3 region has the DNA TGTGCCACCGGGGAAGTAGGCACAGATACGCAGTATTTT.

This clone has only a few counts. CDR3: CASSTNGGTPNYGYTF. The CDR3 region has the DNA TGCGCCAGCAGCACCAACGGGGGGACTCCGAACTATGGCTACACCTTC. The gene calls are TRBV5-1 and TRBJ1-2, with D perhaps matching TRBD1 (5 bases). Trimming removed 4 bases from V and 2 bases from J, with 18 bases in between. The V gene's germline CDR1 is SGHRS and CDR2 YFSETQ. The length of the CDR3 is 16 residues. The whole variable domain, remainder taken from reference TRBV5-1 and TRBJ1-2, is KAGVTQTPRYLIKTRGQQVTLSCSPISGHRSVSWYQQTPGQGLQFLFEYFSETQRNKGNFPGRFSGRQFSNSRSEMNVSTLELGDSALYLCASSTNGGTPNYGYTFGSGTRLTVV.

This chain connects TRBV14 to TRBJ1-2; 12 bases map to TRBD1. Trimming removed 4 bases from V and 8 bases from J; junction bases left unmatched: 5. CDR1 and CDR2 (germline): SGHDN, FVKESK. CDR3 size: 14 residues. In DNA form, the CDR3 reads TGTGCCAGCAGCCCGGGACAGGGGGCCCAAGGCTACACCTTC. Its protein product is CASSPGQGAQGYTF. The full variable domain, its missing parts supplied by reference TRBV14 and TRBJ1-2, is EAGVTQFPSHSVIEKGQTVTLRCDPISGHDNLYWYRRVMGKEIKFLLHFVKESKQDESGMPNNRFLAERTGGTYSTLKVQPAELEDSGVYFCASSPGQGAQGYTFGSGTRLTVV.

The gene calls are TRBV7-6 and TRBJ2-5; 12 bases line up with TRBD2. Germline V gene lookup returns CDR1 SGHVS and CDR2 FNYEAQ. The CDR3 covers 15 residues. The V gene end was trimmed by 4 bases and the J gene end by 5 bases; junction bases not matched to a gene: 5. The CDR3 DNA follows: TGTGCCAGCAGCTGGTCCGGGACTAGCGGGGAGACCCAGTACTTC. Amino acids: CASSWSGTSGETQYF.

This clone was seen a single time. This sequence joins TRBV9 and TRBJ2-3, with D possibly matching TRBD2 (6 bases). CDR1 and CDR2 from the germline V gene are SGDLS and YYNGEE. V lost 1 base and J 5 bases, leaving 17 bases between the germline ends. This CDR3 has 16 amino acids. The DNA for the CDR3 is TGTGCCAGCAGCGTAAGCGAGGGACTCACGCAAGATACGCAGTATTTT. Amino acid sequence: CASSVSEGLTQDTQYF.

The chain couples TRBV7-9 to TRBJ2-7, with 8 bases aligning to TRBD1. Trimming removed 4 bases from V and 2 bases from J; junction bases left unmatched: 13. This CDR3 has 17 residues. Germline CDR1 reads SEHNR; CDR2 reads FQNEAQ (reference sequence). As DNA, the CDR3 is TGTGCCAGCAGCTCGGAGTGGAGACAGGGGTTCACCTACGAGCAGTACTTC. Protein: CASSSEWRQGFTYEQYF.

The rearrangement links TRBV19 to TRBJ2-7; 11 bases are shared with TRBD2. Germline CDR1 and CDR2: LNHDA and SQIVND (reference sequence). There are 15 residues in the CDR3. V lost 5 bases to trimming and J lost 2 bases; unmatched junction nucleotides: 5. The CDR3 loop reads CASSVGTSGTYEQYF. In nucleotides, the CDR3 is TGTGCCAGTAGTGTCGGGACTAGCGGCACCTACGAGCAGTACTTC.

The V call is TRBV6-5, the J call TRBJ1-4; 8 bases match TRBD1. J lost 5 bases, V lost 5 bases, and 4 bases had no gene match. CDR3 length: 14 amino acids. Germline assignment: CDR1 MNHEY and CDR2 SVGAGI. The CDR3 DNA sequence: TGTGCCAGCAGTAAGACAGGGGCCAATGAAAAACTGTTTTTT. This sequence encodes CASSKTGANEKLFF.

The genes are TRBV19 and TRBJ2-1; 9 nucleotides match TRBD1. The CDR3 consists of 18 residues. Germline-derived CDR1 and CDR2 are LNHDA and SQIVND (reference sequence). With 4 bases clipped from V and 7 bases from J, the junction kept 17 bases outside the gene matches. The chain's CDR3 is CASSRDRVRHRIANEQFF. DNA for the CDR3: TGTGCCAGTAGTAGGGACAGGGTGAGGCATCGCATCGCAAATGAGCAGTTCTTC.

The chain employs TRBV27 and TRBJ2-7; the match to TRBD2 covers 16 bases. This CDR3 is 17 amino acids long. The J segment lost 2 bases and the V segment lost 5 bases, leaving 6 bases of the junction unmatched. Germline CDR1 reads MNHEY; CDR2 reads SMNVEV (reference sequence). The CDR3 loop reads CASSPGLAGGPAYEQYF. CDR3 coding DNA: TGTGCCAGCAGTCCGGGACTAGCGGGAGGGCCCGCCTACGAGCAGTACTTC.

V usage is TRBV27 and J usage is TRBJ2-7, with TRBD1 as a possible D gene (7 bases). The CDR3 length is 15 residues. The germline V gene encodes CDR1 MNHEY and CDR2 SMNVEV (reference sequence). The V and J ends lost 3 bases and 3 bases respectively, with 15 bases between them. CDR3 loop: CASSLHAGGFYEQYF. CDR3 coding DNA: TGTGCCAGCAGTTTGCATGCAGGGGGGTTCTACGAGCAGTACTTC.

V and J are TRBV9 and TRBJ2-1; 10 nucleotides match TRBD2. This CDR3 region has 17 residues. J gave up 4 bases and V 3 bases, and 10 bases lay outside the gene matches. Germline V gives CDR1 SGDLS, CDR2 YYNGEE. CDR3 region: CASSAPLSGGPYNEQFF. CDR3 coding DNA: TGTGCCAGCAGCGCCCCCCTTAGCGGGGGGCCGTACAATGAGCAGTTCTTC.

V is TRBV27 and J is TRBJ2-3; no reliable D call. Trimming removed 2 bases at V and 0 bases at J, with 6 bases between. The CDR3 is 14 amino acids. Germline loops: CDR1 MNHEY, CDR2 SMNVEV (reference sequence). The CDR3 reads CASSLVESTDTQYF. For the CDR3, the DNA is TGTGCCAGCAGTTTAGTAGAAAGCACAGATACGCAGTATTTT.

V gene TRBV19 combines with J gene TRBJ1-3; D is unclear. V gave up 4 bases and J gave up 8 bases, with 12 bases separating them. The CDR3 has 13 residues. Germline V gene lookup returns CDR1 LNHDA and CDR2 SQIVND (reference sequence). In DNA, the CDR3 is TGTGCCAGTAGTACCGTAAAGGAGTACACCATATATTTT. Amino acids: CASSTVKEYTIYF.

V is TRBV28 and J is TRBJ2-4, with no clear D. This CDR3 comprises 15 residues. Trimming pared 6 bases from V and 4 bases from J, leaving 16 bases between. CDR1 MDHEN and CDR2 SYDVKM come from the germline V gene. The CDR3 region is CASSPPGAVKNIQYF. The CDR3 DNA sequence: TGTGCCAGCAGCCCACCCGGCGCGGTTAAAAACATTCAGTACTTC.

This rearrangement joins TRBV7-9 to TRBJ1-2; D may be TRBD1 (5 bases). Trimming took off 5 bases at V and 5 bases at J, with 6 bases between the two ends. The CDR3 runs 11 residues. Germline-derived CDR1 and CDR2 are SEHNR and FQNEAQ (reference sequence). The CDR3 sequence is CASSRTYGYTF. CDR3 DNA: TGTGCCAGCAGCCGGACATATGGCTACACCTTC.

J is TRBJ1-1 and V is TRBV5-1; maybe TRBD1 (6 bases). V lost 0 bases, J lost 5 bases, and 14 bases lay in between. This CDR3 contains 15 residues. Germline V gene data show CDR1 as SGHRS and CDR2 as YFSETQ. CDR3 sequence reads: CASSLDQGMETEAFF. In nucleotides, the CDR3 is TGCGCCAGCAGCTTGGATCAGGGGATGGAAACTGAAGCTTTCTTT.